The 3 T cell receptor beta chains below were found in one sample sequenced in a study of blood T cells in healthy people across ages. With a J-beta primer mix and a sample-barcoded 5' primer, a second PCR ran about 6 to 11 cycles. TCRdb fed the 5' RACE reads into MiXCR, producing one record per CDR3 protein. The sample yields about 670,000 distinct CDR3 sequences, roughly half seen once. Sequencing used blood. Receptors were obtained from a woman older than 75 in good health.

This clonotype was picked up many times. The chain couples TRBV7-9 to TRBJ2-3; maybe TRBD2 (6 bases). V lost 5 bases and J 0 bases, leaving 9 bases between the germline ends. The CDR3 is 14 residues long. The germline CDR1 and CDR2 sequences are SEHNR and FQNEAQ (reference sequence). CDR3: CASSTTRSTDTQYF. Written as DNA, the CDR3 is TGTGCCAGCAGCACGACTAGAAGCACAGATACGCAGTATTTT.

In the case of this clonotype: This may stem from a read error, because a much larger clone lies one nucleotide away. V and J are TRBV28 and TRBJ2-5; D remains ambiguous. The CDR3 contains 13 residues. The germline V gene has CDR1 MDHEN and CDR2 SYDVKM. The CDR3 is CASSNTVQEAQYF. CDR3 nucleotides: TGTGCCAGCAGTAACACGGTCCAAGAGGCCCAGTACTTC.

The V gene is TRBV20-1, the J gene TRBJ2-4; D gene unclear. TRBJ2-7 matches the DNA end more closely, so the J call is doubtful. The CDR3 length is 12 residues. Per germline, CDR1 DFQATT and CDR2 SNEGSKA (reference sequence). CDR3 region: CSARAFRNEQYF. DNA of the CDR3: TGCAGTGCTAGAGCCTTTCGGAACGAGCAGTACTTC.